The 31 T cell receptor beta chains below all came from one sample that was sequenced in a study of vaccination and CD4 T cells after COVID-19. An Oncomine TCR Beta short-read assay was used to sequence the DNA from cultured CD4+ T cells. TCRdb re-derived calls from the PCR reads in MiXCR, one entry per CDR3 protein. The repertoire consists of approximately 25,000 distinct CDR3 sequences, with approximately 28% occurring once and the leading ten covering 7% to 7.5%. These receptors have no identified antigens. Time point described: late sampling 161 to 241 days after vaccination in a few convalescent patients. Described treatment: 10-day PBMC culture with coronavirus spike peptide pools or control peptides (ViraFEST assay). Sequenced material: CD4+ T cells from blood, cultured in vitro, taken about 7 months after SARS-CoV-2 vaccination. These receptors all come from a human donor who had recovered from COVID-19.

The V call is TRBV4-2, the J call TRBJ1-5; no reliable D call. Trimming shortened V by 3 bases and J by 0 bases, and 9 bases separated the two germline ends. Germline V lookup: CDR1 LGHNA, CDR2 YNFKEQ. The length of the CDR3 is 15 residues. CDR3 coding DNA: TGTGCCAGCAGCCAGTGGGAAAATAGCAATCAGCCCCAGCATTTT. The encoded protein is CASSQWENSNQPQHF.

The chain uses TRBV19 and TRBJ1-1; D unclear. The germline gives CDR1 LNHDA, CDR2 SQIVND (reference sequence). The length of the CDR3 is 13 residues. With 4 bases removed from V and 4 bases from J, the gap between germline ends came to 10 bases. The CDR3 protein is CASSSTGITEAFF. The CDR3 DNA reads TGTGCCAGTAGTAGTACGGGAATCACTGAAGCTTTCTTT. Full variable domain (remainder filled in from reference TRBV19 and TRBJ1-1): DGGITQSPKYLFRKEGQNVTLSCEQNLNHDAMYWYRQDPGQGLRLIYYSQIVNDFQKGDIAEGYSVSREKKESFPLTVTSAQKNPTAFYLCASSSTGITEAFFGQGTRLTVV.

The chain joins TRBV6-1 to TRBJ1-1, with TRBD1 identical over 8 bases. Per germline, CDR1 MNHNS and CDR2 SASEGT. With V trimmed by 8 bases and J by 3 bases, 8 bases remained unmatched. The CDR3 covers 14 residues. The chain's CDR3 is CASRPGGADTEAFF. CDR3 DNA: TGTGCCAGCCGGCCAGGGGGCGCGGACACTGAAGCTTTCTTT.

This clonotype was picked up a small number of times. The rearrangement links TRBV7-6 to TRBJ2-1, with TRBD2 matching 7 bases. CDR1 SGHVS and CDR2 FNYEAQ come from the germline V gene. The CDR3 extends over 16 amino acids. The V and J ends lost 0 bases and 12 bases, in that order; junction bases with no gene match: 14. CDR3 in DNA: TGTGCCAGCAGCTTAGCGTATTTTCGGCCTAGCGGTCGGCAGTTCTTC. Translation: CASSLAYFRPSGRQFF.

In its sample, this clonotype ranks as medium-sized. This chain uses TRBV27 with TRBJ2-7, with a possible D match to TRBD2 (6 bases). The CDR3 consists of 11 residues. Trimming pared 8 bases from V and 5 bases from J, leaving 10 bases between. In germline, CDR1 is MNHEY, CDR2 SMNVEV (reference sequence). The CDR3: CASGRSNEQYF. The CDR3, as DNA: TGTGCCAGCGGGAGGTCGAACGAGCAGTACTTC.

The chain carries TRBV28 and TRBJ2-5; a weak D match, TRBD1 (5 bases). CDR1 MDHEN and CDR2 SYDVKM come from the germline V gene. The V end lost 2 bases, the J end lost 5 bases, and 15 bases lay between the germline ends. The CDR3 length is 15 residues. Here the CDR3 reads CASSLLQGIQETQYF. As DNA, the CDR3 is TGTGCCAGCAGTTTACTCCAGGGTATTCAGGAGACCCAGTACTTC. Full variable domain (remainder filled in from reference TRBV28 and TRBJ2-5): DVKVTQSSRYLVKRTGEKVFLECVQDMDHENMFWYRQDPGLGLRLIYFSYDVKMKEKGDIPEGYSVSREKKERFSLILESASTNQTSMYLCASSLLQGIQETQYFGPGTRLLVL.

This clonotype is a singleton in its sample. The J gene is TRBJ2-5, the V gene TRBV11-2, with 9 bases matching TRBD1. Germline V gene lookup returns CDR1 SGHAT and CDR2 FQNNGV. This CDR3 spans 16 amino acids. V was clipped by 3 bases and J by 5 bases; unmatched bases: 10. CDR3 in amino acids: CASSFTGTGILETQYF. For the CDR3, the DNA is TGTGCCAGCAGCTTTACCGGGACAGGGATTTTGGAGACCCAGTACTTC. Variable domain in full (rest from reference TRBV11-2 and TRBJ2-5): EAGVAQSPRYKIIEKRQSVAFWCNPISGHATLYWYQQILGQGPKLLIQFQNNGVVDDSQLPKDRFSAERLKGVDSTLKIQPAKLEDSAVYLCASSFTGTGILETQYFGPGTRLLVL.

The chain is built from TRBV20-1 and TRBJ2-1; no firm D call. In germline, CDR1 is DFQATT, CDR2 SNEGSKA (reference sequence). The CDR3 is 14 amino acids. V was trimmed by 3 bases and J by 9 bases, leaving 18 bases between them. For the CDR3, the DNA is TGCAGTGCTAGTCGGGCCCAATCCGCCGGTGAGCAGTTCTTC. It specifies CSASRAQSAGEQFF.

This clonotype was seen more than once but under ten times. This sequence joins TRBV6-5 and TRBJ2-1; 11 nucleotides align to TRBD2. The CDR3 spans 16 residues. The J segment lost 7 bases and the V segment lost 2 bases, leaving 7 bases of the junction unmatched. From germline, CDR1 is MNHEY and CDR2 SVGAGI. The CDR3 DNA reads TGTGCCAGCAGTTACCTTAGCGGGAGGGCCTGGAATGAGCAGTTCTTC. This codes for CASSYLSGRAWNEQFF.

V gene TRBV7-6 combines with J gene TRBJ2-3, with D uncertain. The CDR3 has 13 amino acids. Germline CDR1 and CDR2: SGHVS and FNYEAQ. The V gene lost 1 base and the J gene lost 2 bases, with 4 bases spanning the gap. The chain's CDR3 is CASSLELTDTQYF. The CDR3 nucleotides read TGTGCCAGCAGCTTAGAACTCACAGATACGCAGTATTTT.

V gene TRBV6-1 combines with J gene TRBJ2-7; D ambiguous. Between the trimmed V and J ends, which lost 6 bases and 5 bases, there was a span of 11 bases. This CDR3 is 12 amino acids long. Germline V gene lookup returns CDR1 MNHNS and CDR2 SASEGT. The CDR3 DNA sequence: TGTGCCAGCAGATATGACGTCGACGAGCAGTACTTC. Its protein is CASRYDVDEQYF.

CDR3 sequence reads: CASNRSGAPNPLNTEAFF. In DNA form, the CDR3 reads TGTGCCAGCAATCGGTCGGGGGCCCCTAACCCCTTGAACACTGAAGCTTTCTTT. This sequence joins TRBV7-9 and TRBJ1-1; tentatively, D is TRBD1 (6 bases). This CDR3 comprises 18 residues. The V end lost 7 bases, the J end lost 0 bases, and 24 bases lay between the germline ends. The germline V gene encodes CDR1 SEHNR and CDR2 FQNEAQ (reference sequence).

This clonotype was detected a few times. The chain has TRBV20-1 and TRBJ2-4, with D hard to call. With 3 bases removed from V and 5 bases from J, the gap between germline ends came to 14 bases. This CDR3 region has 14 residues. Germline lookup yields CDR1 DFQATT and CDR2 SNEGSKA (reference sequence). The CDR3 region is CSASFGARQNIQYF. CDR3 nucleotides: TGCAGTGCTAGCTTCGGAGCGCGACAAAACATTCAGTACTTC.

The V and J genes are TRBV20-1 and TRBJ2-3; D possibly corresponds to TRBD1 (6 bases). The germline CDR1 and CDR2 sequences are DFQATT and SNEGSKA (reference sequence). The CDR3 runs 17 residues. V was shortened by 3 bases and J by 2 bases, with 21 bases between the two germline ends. CDR3: CSARSQWGQGVTDTQYF. The CDR3, as DNA: TGCAGTGCTAGGTCCCAATGGGGGCAGGGAGTCACAGATACGCAGTATTTT.

CDR3 protein: CASSLLAGNNEQFF. The CDR3, as DNA: TGTGCCAGCAGTCTCCTAGCGGGAAACAATGAGCAGTTCTTC. The chain has TRBV12-3 or TRBV12-4 and TRBJ2-1, with TRBD2 identical over 9 bases. There are 14 residues in the CDR3. After removal of 5 bases from V and 5 bases from J, the junction contained 4 bases not matched to a gene.

This clonotype has more than one count but fewer than ten. J is TRBJ2-1 and V is TRBV20-1; 13 bases agree with TRBD2. This CDR3 is built from 15 residues. CDR1 is DFQATT, CDR2 SNEGSKA, per germline (reference sequence). Unmatched junction bases numbered 2, after V lost 5 bases and J lost 1 base. The CDR3 DNA sequence: TGCAGTGCTGGGACTAGCGGGACTTCCTACAATGAGCAGTTCTTC. Translated: CSAGTSGTSYNEQFF.

The V and J genes are TRBV6-1 and TRBJ1-1; D gene ambiguous. The V end was cut by 5 bases, the J end by 1 base, with 20 bases between. The CDR3 length is 17 residues. Per the germline V gene, CDR1 is MNHNS and CDR2 is SASEGT. The CDR3 DNA reads TGTGCCAGCAGTCTCTCCAGTCGGAGGTCTTCGAACACTGAAGCTTTCTTT. This gives the protein CASSLSSRRSSNTEAFF.

The count of this clonotype is one. The genes are TRBV28 and TRBJ2-1; tentative D call: TRBD2 (5 bases). V was trimmed by 6 bases and J by 15 bases, leaving 21 bases between them. Looked up from germline, CDR1 is MDHEN and CDR2 is SYDVKM. This CDR3 region has 13 residues. The CDR3 DNA sequence: TGTGCCAGCAGCCATGGACCTCTCACTCGGGGGTTCTTC. This codes for CASSHGPLTRGFF.

The V gene is TRBV7-9, the J gene TRBJ2-2; perhaps TRBD2 as D (5 bases). Germline V gene lookup returns CDR1 SEHNR and CDR2 FQNEAQ (reference sequence). V gave up 6 bases and J gave up 8 bases, with 19 bases separating them. The CDR3 loop spans 15 amino acids. Here the CDR3 DNA reads TGTGCCAGCAGTTACGGACTGGCCGGACCGGGGGAGCTGTTTTTT. This gives the protein CASSYGLAGPGELFF.

The chain couples TRBV10-1 to TRBJ2-1, with TRBD1 identical over 8 bases. CDR3 length equals 13 residues. The V gene end was trimmed by 9 bases and the J gene end by 2 bases; junction bases not matched to a gene: 3. Germline CDR1 reads WNHNN; CDR2 reads SYGVQD (reference sequence). This CDR3 reads CASSGQAYNEQFF. The CDR3 nucleotides are TGCGCCAGTTCGGGACAGGCCTACAATGAGCAGTTCTTC.

The chain links TRBV11-2 to TRBJ2-3; 10 bases line up with TRBD2. V dropped 5 bases and J dropped 2; count of bases not matched to a gene: 7. CDR3 length: 16 amino acids. Per germline, CDR1 SGHAT and CDR2 FQNNGV. The CDR3 region has the DNA TGTGCCAGCAGCCTGTCTAGCGGGGGATTCACAGATACGCAGTATTTT. Translation: CASSLSSGGFTDTQYF. The complete variable domain, with remaining parts taken from reference TRBV11-2 and TRBJ2-3, reads EAGVAQSPRYKIIEKRQSVAFWCNPISGHATLYWYQQILGQGPKLLIQFQNNGVVDDSQLPKDRFSAERLKGVDSTLKIQPAKLEDSAVYLCASSLSSGGFTDTQYFGPGTRLTVL.

The CDR3 here is CASSLGLAGGTFF. The CDR3 DNA sequence: TGTGCCAGCAGCTTAGGCCTAGCGGGAGGTACGTTCTTC. The chain employs TRBV11-2 and TRBJ2-1, with 11 bases identical to TRBD2. The germline V gene has CDR1 SGHAT and CDR2 FQNNGV. The CDR3 spans 13 residues. The V segment lost 1 base and the J segment 15 bases; nucleotides outside the gene matches: 5.

The table lists this clonotype with a few counts. The J gene is TRBJ2-1, the V gene TRBV20-1; TRBD2 is a possible D gene (6 bases). This CDR3 has 15 residues. Germline CDR1 reads DFQATT; CDR2 reads SNEGSKA (reference sequence). V shed 5 bases and J shed 2 bases, with 16 bases lying between them. CDR3 protein: CSAETQRVPYNEQFF. DNA for the CDR3: TGCAGTGCTGAGACCCAGCGGGTACCCTACAATGAGCAGTTCTTC.

This rearrangement joins TRBV20-1 to TRBJ2-7; 10 positions agree with TRBD1. Looked up from germline, CDR1 is DFQATT and CDR2 is SNEGSKA (reference sequence). The CDR3 runs to 16 residues. The V segment lost 3 bases and the J segment 4 bases; nucleotides outside the gene matches: 12. The CDR3 region has the DNA TGCAGTGCTAGGCCCCCTCCGGGGACAGGGGAATACGAGCAGTACTTC. It encodes CSARPPPGTGEYEQYF.

In the case of this clonotype: Germline is not matched at one junction end, which may reflect a read error. The chain has TRBV5-4 and TRBJ1-2; a possible D gene is TRBD1 (6 bases). The CDR3 contains 19 residues. CDR1 is SGHNT, CDR2 YYREEE, per germline (reference sequence). The DNA for the CDR3 is TGTGCCAGCAGCTTGGGTTTGGGGACACCCAGCTTGGAGAACTTTGGCTACACCTTC. Encoded protein: CASSLGLGTPSLENFGYTF. The entire variable domain, with the rest obtained from reference TRBV5-4 and TRBJ1-2, is as follows: ETGVTQSPTHLIKTRGQQVTLRCSSQSGHNTVSWYQQALGQGPQFIFQYYREEENGRGNFPPRFSGLQFPNYSSELNVNALELDDSALYLCASSLGLGTPSLENFGYTFGSGTRLTVV.

This clonotype has only a few counts. The chain is built from TRBV28 and TRBJ1-1, with D uncertain. Trimming removed 4 bases at V and 5 bases at J, with 8 bases between. This CDR3 spans 12 amino acids. Germline V lookup: CDR1 MDHEN, CDR2 SYDVKM. This CDR3 is CASSSGETEAFF. The CDR3 DNA is TGTGCCAGCAGTTCCGGTGAAACTGAAGCTTTCTTT. The variable domain in full, completed from reference TRBV28 and TRBJ1-1, reads DVKVTQSSRYLVKRTGEKVFLECVQDMDHENMFWYRQDPGLGLRLIYFSYDVKMKEKGDIPEGYSVSREKKERFSLILESASTNQTSMYLCASSSGETEAFFGQGTRLTVV.

The rearrangement joins TRBV7-9 to TRBJ2-3; D could derive from TRBD1 or TRBD2 (5 bases each). Germline V gene data show CDR1 as SEHNR and CDR2 as FQNEAQ (reference sequence). There are 13 residues in the CDR3. V was clipped by 2 bases and J by 9 bases, with 12 bases between them. DNA of the CDR3: TGTGCCAGCAGCTTATCTGACTGGGGGACGCAGTATTTT. Its translation: CASSLSDWGTQYF.

V usage is TRBV6-1 and J usage is TRBJ2-3, with D perhaps TRBD1 (6 bases). The germline V gene has CDR1 MNHNS and CDR2 SASEGT. Trimming took 2 bases from V and 2 from J, leaving 11 bases between them. This CDR3 spans 15 amino acids. CDR3: CASSETGYLTDTQYF. DNA for the CDR3: TGTGCCAGCAGTGAAACAGGGTACCTCACAGATACGCAGTATTTT.

About this clonotype: A read error may account for a junction end that differs from germline. This rearrangement joins TRBV10-3 to TRBJ2-5, with D perhaps matching TRBD2 (5 bases). Germline lookup yields CDR1 ENHRY and CDR2 SYGVKD. This CDR3 region has 11 residues. The CDR3 DNA reads TGTGCCACCAGTTTAGAGGGGACCCAGTACTTC. It specifies CATSLEGTQYF.

The table lists this clonotype with a few counts. The CDR3 region is CASSIGGWARETQYF. The CDR3 DNA reads TGTGCCAGTAGTATTGGCGGTTGGGCTAGAGAGACCCAGTACTTC. The chain has TRBV19 and TRBJ2-5; no clear D gene. CDR3 length: 15 residues. Trimming left V 3 bases short and J 4 bases short, with 15 bases between. Germline V gene sequence: CDR1 LNHDA, CDR2 SQIVND (reference sequence). Full variable domain (outside the CDR3, taken from reference TRBV19 and TRBJ2-5): DGGITQSPKYLFRKEGQNVTLSCEQNLNHDAMYWYRQDPGQGLRLIYYSQIVNDFQKGDIAEGYSVSREKKESFPLTVTSAQKNPTAFYLCASSIGGWARETQYFGPGTRLLVL.

There are a few counts of this clonotype. The chain joins TRBV20-1 to TRBJ1-2; the D gene is possibly TRBD1 (6 bases). Germline V gives CDR1 DFQATT, CDR2 SNEGSKA (reference sequence). Deletions cut 4 bases from V and 4 bases from J, with 16 bases between. The CDR3 sequence is 14 residues long. The CDR3 protein is CSATDIRGGYGYTF. The CDR3 nucleotides are TGCAGTGCTACAGACATCCGAGGGGGCTATGGCTACACCTTC.